These 3 T cell receptor beta chains were sequenced from one sample in a study of early T cells in non-severe SARS-CoV-2 infection. Using its own MiXCR run on the 5' RACE reads, TCRdb lists one record per CDR3 protein. The sample contains around 88,000 distinct CDR3 sequences, about an eighth of which appear only once. The sequenced material came from whole blood. Every receptor here comes from an adult who was a healthcare worker with PCR-confirmed SARS-CoV-2 infection or an uninfected control (not recorded which).

This clonotype was recorded a few times. The V gene is TRBV28, the J gene TRBJ1-1; D possibly corresponds to TRBD1 (5 bases). Germline V gene lookup returns CDR1 MDHEN and CDR2 SYDVKM. Trimming left V 7 bases short and J 6 bases short, with 9 bases between. The CDR3 runs to 11 residues. The CDR3 DNA sequence: TGTGCCAGCAATATCAGGGCTGAAGCTTTCTTT. Protein: CASNIRAEAFF.

This clonotype has only a few counts. The CDR3 spells CASSLDPGTNTGELFF. CDR3 bases: TGTGCCAGCAGCTTAGACCCGGGGACGAACACCGGGGAGCTGTTTTTT. The rearrangement uses TRBV7-6 and TRBJ2-2, with D possibly TRBD2 on 5 matching bases. V lost 1 base and J 0 bases, leaving 9 bases between the germline ends. Germline V gene lookup returns CDR1 SGHVS and CDR2 FNYEAQ. The CDR3 covers 16 residues.

The V gene is TRBV29-1, the J gene TRBJ1-4; D not certain. V was trimmed by 3 bases and J by 3 bases, leaving 8 bases between them. This CDR3 has 13 residues. The V gene's germline CDR1 is SQVTM and CDR2 ANQGSEA. The CDR3 reads CSVEMEANEKLFF. The CDR3 nucleotides are TGCAGCGTTGAGATGGAGGCTAATGAAAAACTGTTTTTT.